Described below is a single T cell receptor (beta chain) sequence and its context. No antigen is known for it. TCRdb itself ran the RT-PCR reads through MiXCR, one entry per CDR3 protein. The sample carries approximately 530,000 distinct CDR3 sequences, over 10% recorded once. The data derive from a study of response to subunit inactivated influenza vaccine. Study-wide findings and caveats: Each seasonal influenza vaccination, the authors suggested, recruits few new T cells.

This specimen consisted of PBMCs from blood, obtained 45 days after vaccination. The origin of this receptor is a middle-aged man who received an inactivated influenza vaccine.

CDR3 sequence: CAWSPSKNIQYF. CDR3 coding DNA: TGTGCCTGGAGTCCCTCCAAAAACATTCAGTACTTC. The chain recombines TRBV30 with TRBJ2-4, with no clear D. Germline CDR1 reads GTSNPN; CDR2 reads SVGIG (reference sequence). The CDR3 extends over 12 amino acids. The V end was cut by 2 bases, the J end by 2 bases, with 4 bases between. The whole variable domain, remainder taken from reference TRBV30 and TRBJ2-4, is SQTIHQWPATLVQPVGSPLSLECTVEGTSNPNLYWYRQAAGRGLQLLFYSVGIGQISSEVPQNLSASRPQDRQFILSSKKLLLSDSGFYLCAWSPSKNIQYFGAGTRLSVL.